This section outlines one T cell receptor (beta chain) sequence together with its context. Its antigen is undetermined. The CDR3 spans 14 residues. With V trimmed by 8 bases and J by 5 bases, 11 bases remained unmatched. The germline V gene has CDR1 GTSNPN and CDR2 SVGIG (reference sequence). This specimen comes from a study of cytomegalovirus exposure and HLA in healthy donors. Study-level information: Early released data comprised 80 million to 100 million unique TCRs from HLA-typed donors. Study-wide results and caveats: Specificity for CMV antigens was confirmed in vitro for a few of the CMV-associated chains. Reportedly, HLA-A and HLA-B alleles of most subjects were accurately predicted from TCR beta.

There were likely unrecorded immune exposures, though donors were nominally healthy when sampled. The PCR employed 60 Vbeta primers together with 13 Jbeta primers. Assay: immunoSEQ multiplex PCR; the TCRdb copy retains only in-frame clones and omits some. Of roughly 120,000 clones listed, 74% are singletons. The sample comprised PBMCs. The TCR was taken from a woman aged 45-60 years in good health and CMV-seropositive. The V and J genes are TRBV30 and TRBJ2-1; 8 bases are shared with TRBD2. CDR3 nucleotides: TGTGCCAGGGAGTCCGGGGGGGCTAACAATGAGCAGTTCTTC. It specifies CARESGGANNEQFF.